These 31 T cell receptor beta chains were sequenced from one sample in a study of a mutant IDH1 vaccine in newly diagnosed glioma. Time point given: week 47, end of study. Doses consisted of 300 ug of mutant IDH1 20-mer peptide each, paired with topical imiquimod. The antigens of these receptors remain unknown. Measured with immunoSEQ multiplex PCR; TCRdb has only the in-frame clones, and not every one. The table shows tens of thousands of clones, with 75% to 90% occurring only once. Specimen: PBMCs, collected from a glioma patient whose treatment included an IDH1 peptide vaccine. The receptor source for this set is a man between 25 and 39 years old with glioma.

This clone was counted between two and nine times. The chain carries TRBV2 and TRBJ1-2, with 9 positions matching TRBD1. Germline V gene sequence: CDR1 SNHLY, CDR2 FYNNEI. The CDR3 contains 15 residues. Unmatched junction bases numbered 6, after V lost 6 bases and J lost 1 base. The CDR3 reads CASSPGQGFNYGYTF. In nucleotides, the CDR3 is TGTGCCAGCAGCCCAGGACAGGGGTTTAACTATGGCTACACCTTC.

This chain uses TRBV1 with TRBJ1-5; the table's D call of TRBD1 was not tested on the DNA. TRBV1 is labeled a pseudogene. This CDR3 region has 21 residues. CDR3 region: CTSSQVAVRQGAVGSNQPQHF. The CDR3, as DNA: TGCACCAGCAGCCAAGTCGCCGTGAGACAGGGGGCGGTTGGTAGCAATCAGCCCCAGCATTTT.

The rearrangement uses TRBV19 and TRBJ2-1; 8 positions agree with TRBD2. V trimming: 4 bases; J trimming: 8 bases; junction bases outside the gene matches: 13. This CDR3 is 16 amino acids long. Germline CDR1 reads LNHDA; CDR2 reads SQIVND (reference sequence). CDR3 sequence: CASSTLPGVAGHEQFF. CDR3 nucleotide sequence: TGTGCCAGTAGTACCTTGCCCGGGGTAGCGGGGCATGAGCAGTTCTTC.

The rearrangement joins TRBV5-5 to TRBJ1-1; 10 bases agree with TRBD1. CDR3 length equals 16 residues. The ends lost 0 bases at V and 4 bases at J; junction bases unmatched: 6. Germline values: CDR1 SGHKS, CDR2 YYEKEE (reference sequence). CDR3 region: CASSLVGTGEITEAFF. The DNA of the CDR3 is TGTGCCAGCAGCTTGGTTGGGACAGGGGAGATCACTGAAGCTTTCTTT.

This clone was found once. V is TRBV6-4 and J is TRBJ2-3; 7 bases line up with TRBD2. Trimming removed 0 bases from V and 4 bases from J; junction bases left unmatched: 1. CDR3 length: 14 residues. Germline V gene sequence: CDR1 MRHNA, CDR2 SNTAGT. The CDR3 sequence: CASSDSSGADTQYF. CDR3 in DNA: TGTGCCAGCAGTGACTCCAGCGGGGCAGATACGCAGTATTTT.

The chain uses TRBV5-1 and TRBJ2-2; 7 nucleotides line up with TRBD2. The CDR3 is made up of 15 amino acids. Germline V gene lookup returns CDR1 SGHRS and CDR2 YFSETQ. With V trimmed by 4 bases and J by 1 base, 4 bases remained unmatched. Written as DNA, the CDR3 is TGCGCCAGCAGCATTATAGCGGGGAACACCGGGGAGCTGTTTTTT. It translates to CASSIIAGNTGELFF.

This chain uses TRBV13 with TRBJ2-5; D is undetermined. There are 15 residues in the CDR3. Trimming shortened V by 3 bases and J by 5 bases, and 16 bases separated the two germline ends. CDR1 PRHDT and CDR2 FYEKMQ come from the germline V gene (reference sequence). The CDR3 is CASSFGSRREETQYF. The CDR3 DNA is TGTGCCAGCAGCTTTGGGTCCAGAAGAGAGGAGACCCAGTACTTC.

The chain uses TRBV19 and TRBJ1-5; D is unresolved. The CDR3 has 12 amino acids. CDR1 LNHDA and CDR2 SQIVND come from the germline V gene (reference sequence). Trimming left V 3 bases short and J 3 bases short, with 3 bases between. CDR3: CASSINNQPQHF. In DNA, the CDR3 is TGTGCCAGTAGTATTAACAATCAGCCCCAGCATTTT.

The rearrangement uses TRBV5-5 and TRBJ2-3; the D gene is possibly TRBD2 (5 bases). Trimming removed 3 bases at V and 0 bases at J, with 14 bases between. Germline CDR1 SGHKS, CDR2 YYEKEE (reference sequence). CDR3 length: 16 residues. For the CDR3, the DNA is TGTGCCAGCAGCTGGGGAGACATCCGAAGCACAGATACGCAGTATTTT. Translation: CASSWGDIRSTDTQYF.

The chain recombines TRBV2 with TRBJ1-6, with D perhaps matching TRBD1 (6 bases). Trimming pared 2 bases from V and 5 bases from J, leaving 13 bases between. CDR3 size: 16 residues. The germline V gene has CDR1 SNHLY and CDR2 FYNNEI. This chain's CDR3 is CASSEQGGLNNSPLHF. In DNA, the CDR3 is TGTGCCAGCAGTGAACAAGGGGGGTTGAATAATTCACCCCTCCACTTT.

CDR3 nucleotide sequence: TGTGCCAGCCGCGGATGGGGTAGCACAGATACGCAGTATTTT. Translation: CASRGWGSTDTQYF. The rearrangement joins TRBV28 to TRBJ2-3; no firm D call. CDR3 length: 14 residues. Germline loops: CDR1 MDHEN, CDR2 SYDVKM. V was pared by 8 bases and J by 0 bases, with 12 bases between.

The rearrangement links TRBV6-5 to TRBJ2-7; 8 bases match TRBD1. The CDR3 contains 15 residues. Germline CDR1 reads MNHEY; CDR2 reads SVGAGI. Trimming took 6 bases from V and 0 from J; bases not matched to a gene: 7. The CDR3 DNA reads TGTGCCAGCAGAAGACGGACAGGGAGCTCCTACGAGCAGTACTTC. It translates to CASRRRTGSSYEQYF.

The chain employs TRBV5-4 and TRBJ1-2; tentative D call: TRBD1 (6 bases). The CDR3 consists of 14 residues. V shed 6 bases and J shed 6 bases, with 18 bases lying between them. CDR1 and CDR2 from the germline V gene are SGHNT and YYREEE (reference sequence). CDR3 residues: CASTDPRDKDGYTF. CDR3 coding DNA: TGTGCCAGCACCGACCCCCGGGACAAAGATGGCTACACCTTC.

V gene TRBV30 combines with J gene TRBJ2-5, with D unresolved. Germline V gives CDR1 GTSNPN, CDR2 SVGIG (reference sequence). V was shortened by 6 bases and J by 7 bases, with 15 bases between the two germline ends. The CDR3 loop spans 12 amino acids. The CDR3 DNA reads TGTGCCTGCAAAATGGGGTACGGGACCCAGTACTTC. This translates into CACKMGYGTQYF.

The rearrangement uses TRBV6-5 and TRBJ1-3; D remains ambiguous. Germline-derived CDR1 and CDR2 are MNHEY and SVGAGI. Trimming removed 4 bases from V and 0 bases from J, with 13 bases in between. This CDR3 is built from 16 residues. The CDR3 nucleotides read TGTGCCAGCAGTTCACCGTCGGTCTACTCTGGAAACACCATATATTTT. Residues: CASSSPSVYSGNTIYF.

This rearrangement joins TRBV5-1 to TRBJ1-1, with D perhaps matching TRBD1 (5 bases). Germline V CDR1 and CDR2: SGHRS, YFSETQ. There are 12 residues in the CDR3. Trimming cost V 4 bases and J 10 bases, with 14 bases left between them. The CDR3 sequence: CASSISGAGAFF. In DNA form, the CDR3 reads TGCGCCAGCAGCATCAGCGGGGCGGGAGCTTTCTTT.

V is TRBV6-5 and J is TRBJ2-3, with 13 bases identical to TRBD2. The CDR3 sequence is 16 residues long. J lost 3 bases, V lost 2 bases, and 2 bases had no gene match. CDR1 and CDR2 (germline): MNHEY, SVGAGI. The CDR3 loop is CASSYRLAGGTDTQYF. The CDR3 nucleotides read TGTGCCAGCAGTTACAGACTAGCGGGGGGTACAGATACGCAGTATTTT.

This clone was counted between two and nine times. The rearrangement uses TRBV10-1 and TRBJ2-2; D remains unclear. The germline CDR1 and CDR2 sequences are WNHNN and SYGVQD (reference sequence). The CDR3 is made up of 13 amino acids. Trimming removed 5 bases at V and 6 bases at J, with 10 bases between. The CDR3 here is CASSPSASGELFF. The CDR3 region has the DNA TGCGCCAGCAGTCCGTCAGCCTCCGGGGAGCTGTTTTTT.

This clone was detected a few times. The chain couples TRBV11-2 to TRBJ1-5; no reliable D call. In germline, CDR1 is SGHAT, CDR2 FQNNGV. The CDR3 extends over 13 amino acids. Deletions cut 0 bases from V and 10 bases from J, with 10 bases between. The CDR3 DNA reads TGTGCCAGCAGCTTAGAAGGACCAGTTCCCCAGCATTTT. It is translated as CASSLEGPVPQHF.

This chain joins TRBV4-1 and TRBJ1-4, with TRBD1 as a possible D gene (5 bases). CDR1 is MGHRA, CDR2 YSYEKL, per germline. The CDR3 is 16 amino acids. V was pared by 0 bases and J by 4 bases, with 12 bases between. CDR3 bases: TGCGCCAGCAGCCAAGAGACGGGGCCAGGTAATGAAAAACTGTTTTTT. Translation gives CASSQETGPGNEKLFF.

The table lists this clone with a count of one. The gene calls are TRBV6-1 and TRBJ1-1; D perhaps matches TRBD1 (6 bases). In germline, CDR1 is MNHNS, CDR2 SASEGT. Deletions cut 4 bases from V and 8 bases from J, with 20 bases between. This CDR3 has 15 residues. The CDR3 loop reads CASSANSGAGLEAFF. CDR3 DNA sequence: TGTGCCAGCAGTGCGAACTCAGGGGCTGGGCTGGAAGCTTTCTTT.

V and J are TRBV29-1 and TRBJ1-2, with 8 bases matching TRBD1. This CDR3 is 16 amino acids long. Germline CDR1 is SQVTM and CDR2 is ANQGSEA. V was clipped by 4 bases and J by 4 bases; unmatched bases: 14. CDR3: CSVGRADRGSPYGYTF. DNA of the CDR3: TGCAGCGTTGGTCGGGCTGACAGGGGAAGTCCCTATGGCTACACCTTC.

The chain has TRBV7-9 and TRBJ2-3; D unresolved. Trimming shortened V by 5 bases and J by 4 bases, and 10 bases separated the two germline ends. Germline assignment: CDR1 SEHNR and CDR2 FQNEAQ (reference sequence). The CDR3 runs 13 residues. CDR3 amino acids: CASSPKSADTQYF. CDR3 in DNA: TGTGCCAGCAGCCCAAAGAGTGCAGATACGCAGTATTTT.

The CDR3, as DNA: TGTGCCAGCAGCTTAGGGGGACAGGGGAACAATGAGCAGTTCTTC. Translation gives CASSLGGQGNNEQFF. The chain couples TRBV13 to TRBJ2-1, with 10 nucleotides matching TRBD1. The CDR3 length is 15 residues. Germline trimming cut 0 bases from V and 5 bases from J; bases unmatched to any gene: 1. The germline V gene encodes CDR1 PRHDT and CDR2 FYEKMQ (reference sequence).

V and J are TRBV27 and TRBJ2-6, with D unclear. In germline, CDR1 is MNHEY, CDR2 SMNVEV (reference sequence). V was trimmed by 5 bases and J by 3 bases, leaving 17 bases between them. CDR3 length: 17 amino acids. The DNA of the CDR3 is TGTGCCAGCAGTGTCGGACCCGGAGCAGATGGGGCCAACGTCCTGACTTTC. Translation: CASSVGPGADGANVLTF.

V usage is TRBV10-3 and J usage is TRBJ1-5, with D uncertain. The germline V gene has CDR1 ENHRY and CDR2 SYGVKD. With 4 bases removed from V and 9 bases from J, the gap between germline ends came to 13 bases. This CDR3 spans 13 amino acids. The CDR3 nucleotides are TGTGCCATCAGTGGCGGGCTGAGTTTGCCCCAGCATTTT. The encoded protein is CAISGGLSLPQHF.

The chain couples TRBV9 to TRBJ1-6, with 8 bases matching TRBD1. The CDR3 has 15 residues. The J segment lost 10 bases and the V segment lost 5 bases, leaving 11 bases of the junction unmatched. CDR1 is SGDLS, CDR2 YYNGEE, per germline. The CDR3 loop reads CASSQAQGARSPLHF. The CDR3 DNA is TGTGCCAGCAGTCAAGCGCAGGGGGCTCGGTCACCCCTCCACTTT.

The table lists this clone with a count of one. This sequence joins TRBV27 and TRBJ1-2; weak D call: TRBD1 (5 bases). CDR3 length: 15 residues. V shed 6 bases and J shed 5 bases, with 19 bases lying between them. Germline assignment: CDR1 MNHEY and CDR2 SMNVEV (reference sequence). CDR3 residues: CASRTTASYLYGYTF. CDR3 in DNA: TGTGCCAGCAGGACGACAGCGTCCTACTTGTATGGCTACACCTTC.

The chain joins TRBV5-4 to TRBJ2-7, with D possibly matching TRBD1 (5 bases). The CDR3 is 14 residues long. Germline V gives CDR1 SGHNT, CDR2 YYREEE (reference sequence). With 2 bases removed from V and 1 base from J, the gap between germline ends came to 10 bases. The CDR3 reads CASSLMGQSYEQYF. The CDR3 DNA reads TGTGCCAGCAGCTTAATGGGGCAATCCTACGAGCAGTACTTC.

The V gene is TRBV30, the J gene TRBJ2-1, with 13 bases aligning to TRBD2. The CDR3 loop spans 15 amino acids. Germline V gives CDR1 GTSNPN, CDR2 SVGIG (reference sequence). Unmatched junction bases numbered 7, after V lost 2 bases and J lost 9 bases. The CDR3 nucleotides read TGTGCCTGGAGTCGCAGACTAGCGGGGGGCAGTGAGCAGTTCTTC. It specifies CAWSRRLAGGSEQFF.

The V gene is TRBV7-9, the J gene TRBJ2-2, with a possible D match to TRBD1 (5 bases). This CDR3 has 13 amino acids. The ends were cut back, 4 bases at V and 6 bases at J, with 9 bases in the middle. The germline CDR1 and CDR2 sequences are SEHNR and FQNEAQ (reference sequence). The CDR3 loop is CASSSGLAGELFF. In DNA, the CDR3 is TGTGCCAGCAGCTCAGGGCTGGCCGGGGAGCTGTTTTTT.